The entry below gives a single T cell receptor beta chain sequence along with its context. In the original processing: Nucleated cell number was recorded as an estimate derived from reference gene primer amplification. Clones were read by immunoSEQ multiplex PCR, and TCRdb kept only the in-frame ones, dropping some. Clonal size and the V and J genes are those of that table, whereas D and trimming came from the DNA. This sample yields roughly 330,000 clones, of which roughly nine tenths are seen a single time; around 6% belongs to the top ten. This record belongs to a study of blood T cell repertoires in COVID-19. At the level of the study: Material from acute and convalescent COVID-19 was sourced from the United States, Italy and Spain.

Trimming removed 9 bases from V and 3 bases from J, with 15 bases in between. The length of the CDR3 is 13 residues. Source material: peripheral blood. The origin of this receptor is a man between 18 and 35 years old who had recovered from COVID-19. The chain carries TRBV12-3 or TRBV12-4 and TRBJ2-7; the D gene is possibly TRBD1 (5 bases). CDR3 DNA sequence: TGTGCCAGTGCAGTCGACAGCGTCTACGAGCAGTACTTC. Translated, it gives CASAVDSVYEQYF.